What follows is one TCR beta chain and its context. TCRdb reprocessed the PCR reads with MiXCR, giving one entry per CDR3 protein. The sample has about 14,000 distinct CDR3 sequences, approximately 50% seen once. This specimen comes from a study of tumor-infiltrating lymphocytes in oesophageal squamous cell carcinoma. The CDR3 sequence is 14 residues long. Trimming pared 5 bases from V and 2 bases from J, leaving 12 bases between. The TCR was taken from a male donor with esophageal squamous cell carcinoma. Sequences were obtained from blood. This rearrangement joins TRBV12-3 or TRBV12-4 to TRBJ2-5; D tentatively reads TRBD1 or TRBD2 (5 bases each). In DNA form, the CDR3 reads TGTGCCAGCAGTCCCATTGGGGGACAAGAGACCCAGTACTTC. This translates into CASSPIGGQETQYF.